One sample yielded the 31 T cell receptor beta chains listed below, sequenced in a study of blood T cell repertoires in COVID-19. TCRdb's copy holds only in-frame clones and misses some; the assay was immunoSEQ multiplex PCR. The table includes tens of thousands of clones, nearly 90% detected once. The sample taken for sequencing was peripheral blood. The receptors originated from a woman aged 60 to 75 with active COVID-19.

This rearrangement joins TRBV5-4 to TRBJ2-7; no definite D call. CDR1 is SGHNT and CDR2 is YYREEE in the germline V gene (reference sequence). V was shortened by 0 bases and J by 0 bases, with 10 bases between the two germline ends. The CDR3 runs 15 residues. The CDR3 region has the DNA TGTGCCAGCAGCTTGGGCGGCCGAAGCTCCTACGAGCAGTACTTC. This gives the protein CASSLGGRSSYEQYF.

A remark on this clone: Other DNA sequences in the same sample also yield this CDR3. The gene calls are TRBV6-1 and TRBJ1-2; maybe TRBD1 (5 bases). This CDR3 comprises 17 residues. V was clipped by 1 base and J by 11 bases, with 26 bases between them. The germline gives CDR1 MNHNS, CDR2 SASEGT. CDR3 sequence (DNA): TGTGCCAGCAGTGAAGGAGTTGGGGCAGATGATATACGTGGGTACACCTTC. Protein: CASSEGVGADDIRGYTF.

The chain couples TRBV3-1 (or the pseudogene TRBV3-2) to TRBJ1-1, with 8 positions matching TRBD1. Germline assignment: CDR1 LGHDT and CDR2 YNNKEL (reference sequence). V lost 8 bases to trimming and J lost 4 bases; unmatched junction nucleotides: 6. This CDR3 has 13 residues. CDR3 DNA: TGTGCCAGCCCAGACAGGGGTGGCACTGAAGCTTTCTTT. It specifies CASPDRGGTEAFF.

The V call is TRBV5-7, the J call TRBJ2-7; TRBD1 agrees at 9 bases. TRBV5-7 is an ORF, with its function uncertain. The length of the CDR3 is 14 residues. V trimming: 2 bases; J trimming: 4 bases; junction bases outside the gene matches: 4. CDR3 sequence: CASSLRTGAYEQYF. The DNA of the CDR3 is TGTGCCAGCAGCTTAAGGACAGGGGCTTACGAGCAGTACTTC.

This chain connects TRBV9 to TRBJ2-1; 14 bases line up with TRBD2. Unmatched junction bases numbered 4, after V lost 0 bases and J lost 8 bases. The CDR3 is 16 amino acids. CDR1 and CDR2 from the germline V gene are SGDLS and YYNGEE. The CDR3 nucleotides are TGTGCCAGCAGCGTAGTTTCGACTAGCGGGAGGGATGAGCAGTTCTTC. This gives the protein CASSVVSTSGRDEQFF.

As DNA, the CDR3 is TGTGCCAATCGACTAGCGGGGTCAAATACGCAGTATTTT. Translation: CANRLAGSNTQYF. The rearrangement uses TRBV28 and TRBJ2-3, with 11 bases identical to TRBD2. The CDR3 consists of 13 residues. V trimming: 10 bases; J trimming: 7 bases; junction bases outside the gene matches: 7. In germline, CDR1 is MDHEN, CDR2 SYDVKM.

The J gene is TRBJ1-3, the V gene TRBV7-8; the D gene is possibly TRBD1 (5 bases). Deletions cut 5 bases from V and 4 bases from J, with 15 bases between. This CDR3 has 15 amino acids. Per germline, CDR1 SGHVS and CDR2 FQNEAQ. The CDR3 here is CASSLRTSSGNTIYF. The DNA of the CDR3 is TGTGCCAGCAGCCTCCGGACAAGCTCGGGAAACACCATATATTTT.

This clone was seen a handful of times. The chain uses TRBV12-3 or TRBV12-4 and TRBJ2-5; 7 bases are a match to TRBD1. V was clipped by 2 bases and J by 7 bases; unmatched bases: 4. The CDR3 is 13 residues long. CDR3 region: CASSLRGLMTQYF. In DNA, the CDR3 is TGTGCCAGCAGTTTAAGGGGGCTCATGACCCAGTACTTC.

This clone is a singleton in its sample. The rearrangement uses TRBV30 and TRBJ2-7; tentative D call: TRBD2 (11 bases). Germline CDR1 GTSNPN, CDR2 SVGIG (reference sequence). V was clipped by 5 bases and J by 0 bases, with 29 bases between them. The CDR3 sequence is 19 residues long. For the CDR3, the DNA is TGTGCCTGGGGGACAGGGGTGGTAGCGGGAGGGACGGACTCCTACGAGCAGTACTTC. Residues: CAWGTGVVAGGTDSYEQYF.

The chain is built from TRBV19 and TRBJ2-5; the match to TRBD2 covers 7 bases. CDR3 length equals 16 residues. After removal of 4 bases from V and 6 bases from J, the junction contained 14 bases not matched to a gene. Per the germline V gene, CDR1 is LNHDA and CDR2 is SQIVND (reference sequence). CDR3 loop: CASSTADHGRAKTQYF. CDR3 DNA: TGTGCCAGTAGTACCGCCGATCATGGGAGGGCAAAGACCCAGTACTTC.

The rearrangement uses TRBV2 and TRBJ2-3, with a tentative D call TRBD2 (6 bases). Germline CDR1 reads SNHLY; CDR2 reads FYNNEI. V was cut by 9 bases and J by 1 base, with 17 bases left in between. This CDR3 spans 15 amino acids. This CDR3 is CARGGSLAGTDTQYF. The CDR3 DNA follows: TGTGCCAGGGGGGGATCCCTGGCGGGCACAGATACGCAGTATTTT.

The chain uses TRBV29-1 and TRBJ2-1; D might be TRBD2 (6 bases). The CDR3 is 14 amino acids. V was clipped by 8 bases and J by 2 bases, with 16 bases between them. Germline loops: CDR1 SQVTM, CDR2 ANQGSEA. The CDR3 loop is CSFSGASAYNEQFF. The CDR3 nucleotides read TGCAGCTTTAGTGGGGCTAGCGCCTACAATGAGCAGTTCTTC.

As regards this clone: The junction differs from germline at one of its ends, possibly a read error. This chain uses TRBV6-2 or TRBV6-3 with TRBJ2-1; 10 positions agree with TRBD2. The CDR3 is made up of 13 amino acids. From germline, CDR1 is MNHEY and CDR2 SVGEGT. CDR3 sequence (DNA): TGTGCCAGCAGTTACTCACCTAGCGGGAGAGTGCTCTTC. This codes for CASSYSPSGRVLF.

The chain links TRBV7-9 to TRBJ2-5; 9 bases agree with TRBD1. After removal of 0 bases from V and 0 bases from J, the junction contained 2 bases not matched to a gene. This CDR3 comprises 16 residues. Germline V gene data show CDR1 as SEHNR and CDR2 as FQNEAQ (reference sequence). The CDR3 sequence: CASSLADRGYQETQYF. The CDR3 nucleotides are TGTGCCAGCAGCTTAGCGGACAGGGGCTACCAAGAGACCCAGTACTTC.

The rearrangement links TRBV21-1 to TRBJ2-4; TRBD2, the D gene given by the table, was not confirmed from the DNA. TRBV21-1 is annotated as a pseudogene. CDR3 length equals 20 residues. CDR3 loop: CASSNPKLGLAGDPKNIQYF. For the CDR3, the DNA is TGTGCCAGCAGCAATCCCAAGCTAGGACTAGCGGGAGACCCCAAAAACATTCAGTACTTC.

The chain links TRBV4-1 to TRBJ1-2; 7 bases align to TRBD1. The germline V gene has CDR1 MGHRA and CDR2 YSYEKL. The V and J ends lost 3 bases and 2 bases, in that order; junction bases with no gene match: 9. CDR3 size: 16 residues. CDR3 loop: CASSQGWTGVNYGYTF. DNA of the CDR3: TGCGCCAGCAGCCAGGGATGGACAGGAGTAAACTATGGCTACACCTTC.

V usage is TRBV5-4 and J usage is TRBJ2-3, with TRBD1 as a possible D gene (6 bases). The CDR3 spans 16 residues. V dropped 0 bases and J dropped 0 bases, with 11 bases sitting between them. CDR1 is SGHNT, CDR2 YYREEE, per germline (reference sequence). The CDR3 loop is CASSLVLQGSTDTQYF. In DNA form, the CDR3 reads TGTGCCAGCAGCTTGGTACTCCAGGGGAGCACAGATACGCAGTATTTT. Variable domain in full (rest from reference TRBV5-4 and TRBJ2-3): ETGVTQSPTHLIKTRGQQVTLRCSSQSGHNTVSWYQQALGQGPQFIFQYYREEENGRGNFPPRFSGLQFPNYSSELNVNALELDDSALYLCASSLVLQGSTDTQYFGPGTRLTVL.

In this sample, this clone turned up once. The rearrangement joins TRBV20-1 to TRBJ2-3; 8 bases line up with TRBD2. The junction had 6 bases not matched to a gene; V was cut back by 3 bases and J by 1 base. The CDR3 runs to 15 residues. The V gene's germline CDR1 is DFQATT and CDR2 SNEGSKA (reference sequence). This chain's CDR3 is CSASSSGSGTDTQYF. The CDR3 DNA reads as TGCAGTGCTAGTTCGAGCGGGAGTGGCACAGATACGCAGTATTTT.

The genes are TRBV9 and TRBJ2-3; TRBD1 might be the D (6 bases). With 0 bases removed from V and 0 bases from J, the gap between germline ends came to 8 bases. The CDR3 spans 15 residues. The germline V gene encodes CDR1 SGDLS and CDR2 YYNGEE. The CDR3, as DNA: TGTGCCAGCAGCGTAGCACAGGGTAGCACAGATACGCAGTATTTT. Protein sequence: CASSVAQGSTDTQYF. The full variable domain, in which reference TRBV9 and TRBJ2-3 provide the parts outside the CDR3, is DSGVTQTPKHLITATGQRVTLRCSPRSGDLSVYWYQQSLDQGLQFLIQYYNGEERAKGNILERFSAQQFPDLHSELNLSSLELGDSALYFCASSVAQGSTDTQYFGPGTRLTVL.

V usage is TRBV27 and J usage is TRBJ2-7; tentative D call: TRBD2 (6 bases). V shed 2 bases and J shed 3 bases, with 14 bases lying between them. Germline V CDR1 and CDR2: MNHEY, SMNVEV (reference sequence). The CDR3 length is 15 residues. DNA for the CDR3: TGTGCCAGCAGTTTAAGTTGGCGGGAACGCTACGAGCAGTACTTC. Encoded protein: CASSLSWRERYEQYF.

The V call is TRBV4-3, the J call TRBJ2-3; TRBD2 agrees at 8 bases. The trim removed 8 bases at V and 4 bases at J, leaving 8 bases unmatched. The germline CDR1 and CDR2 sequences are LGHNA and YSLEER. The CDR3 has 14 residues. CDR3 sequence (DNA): TGCGCCAGCGCCGCGGGAGGTTGGGCAGATACGCAGTATTTT. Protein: CASAAGGWADTQYF.

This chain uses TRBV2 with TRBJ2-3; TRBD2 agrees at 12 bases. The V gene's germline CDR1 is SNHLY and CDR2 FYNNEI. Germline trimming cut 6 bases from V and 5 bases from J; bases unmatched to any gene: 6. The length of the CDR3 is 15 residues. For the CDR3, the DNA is TGTGCCAGCAGATTACTAGCGGGAGGTGTAGATACGCAGTATTTT. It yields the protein CASRLLAGGVDTQYF. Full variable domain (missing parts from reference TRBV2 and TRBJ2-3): EPEVTQTPSHQVTQMGQEVILRCVPISNHLYFYWYRQILGQKVEFLVSFYNNEISEKSEIFDDQFSVERPDGSNFTLKIRSTKLEDSAMYFCASRLLAGGVDTQYFGPGTRLTVL.

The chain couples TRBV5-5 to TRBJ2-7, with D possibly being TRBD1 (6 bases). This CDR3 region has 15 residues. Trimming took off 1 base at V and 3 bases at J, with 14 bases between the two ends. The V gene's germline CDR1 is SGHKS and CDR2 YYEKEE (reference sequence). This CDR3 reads CASSLSWTAFYEQYF. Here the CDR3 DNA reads TGTGCCAGCAGCTTGTCTTGGACAGCGTTCTACGAGCAGTACTTC.

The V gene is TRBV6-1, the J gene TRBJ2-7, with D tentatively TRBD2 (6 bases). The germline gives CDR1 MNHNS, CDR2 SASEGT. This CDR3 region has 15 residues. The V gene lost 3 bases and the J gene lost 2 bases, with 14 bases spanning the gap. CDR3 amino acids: CASSEGPGTAYEQYF. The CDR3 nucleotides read TGTGCCAGCAGTGAGGGGCCAGGGACTGCCTACGAGCAGTACTTC.

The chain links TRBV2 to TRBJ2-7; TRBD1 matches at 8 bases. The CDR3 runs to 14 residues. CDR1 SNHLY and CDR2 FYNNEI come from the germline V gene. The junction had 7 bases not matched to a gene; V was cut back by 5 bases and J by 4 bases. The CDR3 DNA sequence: TGTGCCAGCAGTAACAGGGGGAGGAATTACGAGCAGTACTTC. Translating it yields CASSNRGRNYEQYF.

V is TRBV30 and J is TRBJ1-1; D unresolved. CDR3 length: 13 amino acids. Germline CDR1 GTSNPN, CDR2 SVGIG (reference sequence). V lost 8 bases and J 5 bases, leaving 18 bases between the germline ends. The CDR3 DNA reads TGTGCCAGACGGGGTTCCACCTGGACTGAAGCTTTCTTT. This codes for CARRGSTWTEAFF.

CDR3 amino acids: CASSFGAGGSTDTQYF. The CDR3 DNA is TGTGCCAGCAGTTTTGGTGCGGGGGGTAGCACAGATACGCAGTATTTT. This chain joins TRBV28 and TRBJ2-3, with TRBD2 matching over 8 bases. V lost 3 bases to trimming and J lost 0 bases; unmatched junction nucleotides: 5. CDR1 is MDHEN, CDR2 SYDVKM, per germline. The CDR3 consists of 16 residues. Full variable domain (missing parts from reference TRBV28 and TRBJ2-3): DVKVTQSSRYLVKRTGEKVFLECVQDMDHENMFWYRQDPGLGLRLIYFSYDVKMKEKGDIPEGYSVSREKKERFSLILESASTNQTSMYLCASSFGAGGSTDTQYFGPGTRLTVL.

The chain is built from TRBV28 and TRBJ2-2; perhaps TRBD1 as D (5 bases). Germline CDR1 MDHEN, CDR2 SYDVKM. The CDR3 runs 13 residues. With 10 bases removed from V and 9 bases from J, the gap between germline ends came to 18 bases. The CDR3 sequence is CATSRTQSRELFF. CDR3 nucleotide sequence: TGTGCCACCTCCAGGACACAGAGTCGGGAGCTGTTTTTT.

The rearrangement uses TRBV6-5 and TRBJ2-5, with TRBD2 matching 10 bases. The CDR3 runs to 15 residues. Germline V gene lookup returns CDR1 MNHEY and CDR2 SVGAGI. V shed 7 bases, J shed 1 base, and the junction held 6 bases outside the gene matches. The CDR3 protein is CASNPRTSGQETQYF. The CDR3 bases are TGTGCCAGCAACCCCCGGACTAGCGGCCAAGAGACCCAGTACTTC.

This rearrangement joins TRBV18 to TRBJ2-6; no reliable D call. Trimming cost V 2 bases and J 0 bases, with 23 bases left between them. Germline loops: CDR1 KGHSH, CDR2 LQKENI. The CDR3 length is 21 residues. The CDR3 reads CASSPTSTNAATSSGANVLTF. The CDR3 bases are TGTGCCAGCTCACCAACCTCCACTAATGCGGCCACGAGCTCTGGGGCCAACGTCCTGACTTTC. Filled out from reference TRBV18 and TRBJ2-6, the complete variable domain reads NAGVMQNPRHLVRRRGQEARLRCSPMKGHSHVYWYRQLPEEGLKFMVYLQKENIIDESGMPKERFSAEFPKEGPSILRIQQVVRGDSAAYFCASSPTSTNAATSSGANVLTFGAGSRLTVL.

The CDR3 region has the DNA TGTGCCAGCAGTGTAGGGGACACTGAAGCTTTCTTT. This encodes CASSVGDTEAFF. The rearrangement links TRBV25-1 to TRBJ1-1, with D maybe TRBD1 (5 bases). In germline, CDR1 is MGHDK, CDR2 SYGVNS. V lost 4 bases and J lost 3, with 6 bases in between. The CDR3 loop spans 12 amino acids. Together with reference TRBV25-1 and TRBJ1-1, the CDR3 gives the full variable domain: EADIYQTPRYLVIGTGKKITLECSQTMGHDKMYWYQQDPGMELHLIHYSYGVNSTEKGDLSSESTVSRIRTEHFPLTLESARPSHTSQYLCASSVGDTEAFFGQGTRLTVV.